Shown below are 9 T cell receptor beta chains from a single sample sequenced in a study of blood T cell repertoires in COVID-19. Assay: immunoSEQ multiplex PCR; the TCRdb copy retains only in-frame clones and omits some. The table has more than 95,000 clones, around 74% seen once. The sample was peripheral blood. These TCRs come from a woman in her 70s with acute or convalescent COVID-19.

The gene calls are TRBV13 and TRBJ2-3, with D maybe TRBD2 (6 bases). Trimming removed 5 bases at V and 2 bases at J, with 20 bases between. The V gene's germline CDR1 is PRHDT and CDR2 FYEKMQ (reference sequence). This CDR3 is 17 amino acids long. As DNA, the CDR3 is TGTGCCAGCAGCCCGCCGTCTAGCGCGAGTTACACAGATACGCAGTATTTT. As protein: CASSPPSSASYTDTQYF.

The V call is TRBV3-1 (or the pseudogene TRBV3-2), the J call TRBJ1-5; tentatively, D is TRBD1 (5 bases). Trimming pared 4 bases from V and 2 bases from J, leaving 9 bases between. The germline V gene has CDR1 LGHDT and CDR2 YNNKEL (reference sequence). The CDR3 totals 14 residues. The chain's CDR3 is CASSRGRGNQPQHF. The CDR3 bases are TGTGCCAGCAGCCGGGGGAGGGGCAATCAGCCCCAGCATTTT.

CDR3: CASSLYPSGGAGNEQFF. CDR3 DNA: TGTGCCAGCAGTTTATACCCTAGCGGGGGGGCAGGCAATGAGCAGTTCTTC. This chain connects TRBV27 to TRBJ2-1, with TRBD2 identical over 12 bases. With V trimmed by 1 base and J by 6 bases, 7 bases remained unmatched. In germline, CDR1 is MNHEY, CDR2 SMNVEV (reference sequence). The CDR3 consists of 17 residues.

This rearrangement joins TRBV30 to TRBJ2-6, with 10 bases matching TRBD1. This CDR3 comprises 16 residues. V trimming: 8 bases; J trimming: 4 bases; junction bases outside the gene matches: 11. Germline V gene data show CDR1 as GTSNPN and CDR2 as SVGIG (reference sequence). CDR3 sequence (DNA): TGTGCCACTCCGGACAGGGGGGCCTCGGGGGCCAACGTCCTGACTTTC. This translates into CATPDRGASGANVLTF.

This clone was counted once. This chain joins TRBV29-1 and TRBJ1-1; TRBD1 might be the D (5 bases). The V gene lost 6 bases and the J gene lost 5 bases, with 16 bases spanning the gap. CDR3 length: 13 amino acids. Germline CDR1 reads SQVTM; CDR2 reads ANQGSEA. The CDR3 nucleotides read TGCAGCGTCCAAATCAGGGAGGGGACTGAAGCTTTCTTT. It translates to CSVQIREGTEAFF.

The chain carries TRBV28 and TRBJ1-4, with D maybe TRBD1 (5 bases). The CDR3 has 12 amino acids. Trimming removed 2 bases from V and 10 bases from J, with 8 bases in between. Germline V gene lookup returns CDR1 MDHEN and CDR2 SYDVKM. The CDR3 DNA follows: TGTGCCAGCAGTTTACCAGGGATAAAACTGTTTTTT. This sequence encodes CASSLPGIKLFF. The entire variable domain, with the rest obtained from reference TRBV28 and TRBJ1-4, is as follows: DVKVTQSSRYLVKRTGEKVFLECVQDMDHENMFWYRQDPGLGLRLIYFSYDVKMKEKGDIPEGYSVSREKKERFSLILESASTNQTSMYLCASSLPGIKLFFGSGTQLSVL.

This chain joins TRBV7-2 and TRBJ2-1; D is possibly TRBD2 (5 bases). The CDR3 consists of 13 residues. The germline gives CDR1 SGHTA, CDR2 FQGNSA. V was cut by 2 bases and J by 10 bases, with 12 bases left in between. CDR3 in DNA: TGTGCCAGCAGCTTACTTCTAGCTCGGGAGCAGTTCTTC. Protein: CASSLLLAREQFF. Complete variable domain (other parts from reference TRBV7-2 and TRBJ2-1): GAGVSQSPSNKVTEKGKDVELRCDPISGHTALYWYRQSLGQGLEFLIYFQGNSAPDKSGLPSDRFSAERTGGSVSTLTIQRTQQEDSAVYLCASSLLLAREQFFGPGTRLTVL.

This chain connects TRBV10-3 to TRBJ1-5, with D possibly being TRBD1 (6 bases). V was shortened by 6 bases and J by 0 bases, with 6 bases between the two germline ends. Looked up from germline, CDR1 is ENHRY and CDR2 is SYGVKD. The CDR3 contains 13 residues. CDR3 region: CAIRDSSNQPQHF. The CDR3 DNA is TGTGCCATCAGGGACAGTAGCAATCAGCCCCAGCATTTT.

The J gene is TRBJ2-1, the V gene TRBV12-3 or TRBV12-4; TRBD1 matches 8 bases. CDR3 length equals 13 residues. Germline trimming cut 5 bases from V and 12 bases from J; bases unmatched to any gene: 9. The CDR3 DNA reads TGTGCCAGCAGTCTTTCAGGGGGCCTGACGCAGTTCTTC. Its translation is CASSLSGGLTQFF.